What follows are 21 T cell receptor beta chains derived from one specimen sequenced in a study of STAT5B mutations in CD4+ large granular lymphocyte leukemia. This table comes from immunoSEQ multiplex PCR, and its TCRdb copy is limited to in-frame clones, with some not included. Of tens of thousands of clones in the sample, over 65% are singletons; the top ten hold about 3%. Sequencing input: CD4+ T cells from blood buffy coats. The receptors shown here come from a human donor in good health.

This clone was seen more than once but under ten times. The chain is built from TRBV30 and TRBJ2-1; D is possibly TRBD1 or TRBD2 (7 bases each). Trimming removed 5 bases at V and 5 bases at J, with 13 bases between. The CDR3 is 13 amino acids. Germline CDR1 and CDR2: GTSNPN and SVGIG (reference sequence). The DNA for the CDR3 is TGTGCCTGGGTACAGGGGAGGGACAATGAGCAGTTCTTC. Amino acid sequence: CAWVQGRDNEQFF.

In this sample, this clone turned up a few times. The chain is built from TRBV7-9 and TRBJ2-1, with TRBD2 matching over 9 bases. Germline CDR1 and CDR2: SEHNR and FQNEAQ (reference sequence). J lost 3 bases, V lost 7 bases, and 4 bases had no gene match. The CDR3 is 14 amino acids. CDR3 sequence (DNA): TGTGCCAGCAATAGCGGGGGAAGCTACAATGAGCAGTTCTTC. As protein: CASNSGGSYNEQFF.

This rearrangement joins TRBV4-3 to TRBJ1-4; D call uncertain. Deletions cut 0 bases from V and 15 bases from J, with 14 bases between. The germline V gene encodes CDR1 LGHNA and CDR2 YSLEER. The CDR3 sequence is 13 residues long. Here the CDR3 reads CASSQDRKGRMFF. The CDR3 DNA reads as TGCGCCAGCAGCCAAGATCGGAAAGGGAGGATGTTTTTT.

This chain links TRBV25-1 with TRBJ2-1; no clear D gene. This CDR3 comprises 13 residues. The germline gives CDR1 MGHDK, CDR2 SYGVNS. V lost 9 bases to trimming and J lost 4 bases, with 13 bases between them. The DNA of the CDR3 is TGTGCCAGTATCCCTCCCAATTACAATGAGCAGTTCTTC. Translating gives CASIPPNYNEQFF.

V gene TRBV30 combines with J gene TRBJ1-1; 7 nucleotides match TRBD1. With V trimmed by 7 bases and J by 7 bases, 9 bases remained unmatched. The CDR3 is made up of 12 amino acids. Per germline, CDR1 GTSNPN and CDR2 SVGIG (reference sequence). The CDR3 nucleotides are TGTGCCTCCGCGACAGGGCTCCGTGAAGCTTTCTTT. Protein sequence: CASATGLREAFF. Using reference TRBV30 and TRBJ1-1 for the parts outside the CDR3, the full variable domain is SQTIHQWPATLVQPVGSPLSLECTVEGTSNPNLYWYRQAAGRGLQLLFYSVGIGQISSEVPQNLSASRPQDRQFILSSKKLLLSDSGFYLCASATGLREAFFGQGTRLTVV.

The J gene is TRBJ1-5, the V gene TRBV7-2, with 11 positions matching TRBD1. CDR1 and CDR2 from the germline V gene are SGHTA and FQGNSA. Losses at the gene ends were 6 bases for V and 6 bases for J; bases not matched to a gene: 10. The CDR3 contains 16 residues. The CDR3 protein is CASSLWGQGEGQPQHF. The CDR3 nucleotides read TGTGCCAGCAGTTTATGGGGACAGGGGGAAGGTCAGCCCCAGCATTTT. Filled out from reference TRBV7-2 and TRBJ1-5, the complete variable domain reads GAGVSQSPSNKVTEKGKDVELRCDPISGHTALYWYRQSLGQGLEFLIYFQGNSAPDKSGLPSDRFSAERTGGSVSTLTIQRTQQEDSAVYLCASSLWGQGEGQPQHFGDGTRLSIL.

V is TRBV7-2 and J is TRBJ1-4; tentatively, D is TRBD1 (5 bases). Germline V gene sequence: CDR1 SGHTA, CDR2 FQGNSA. This CDR3 region has 14 residues. Trimming pared 4 bases from V and 10 bases from J, leaving 16 bases between. The CDR3 bases are TGTGCCAGCAGCTCCTCCTCCGGCCAGGGAAAACTGTTTTTT. Encoded protein: CASSSSSGQGKLFF.

This clone has only a few counts. V and J are TRBV30 and TRBJ1-2; D may be TRBD1 (5 bases). The CDR3 consists of 14 residues. V was pared by 6 bases and J by 6 bases, with 20 bases between. Per germline, CDR1 GTSNPN and CDR2 SVGIG (reference sequence). This CDR3 reads CACWMKGQGDGYTF. The CDR3 nucleotides are TGTGCCTGTTGGATGAAGGGTCAGGGAGATGGCTACACCTTC.

The chain combines TRBV7-8 with TRBJ1-1, with 8 positions matching TRBD1. The V gene end was trimmed by 5 bases and the J gene end by 0 bases; junction bases not matched to a gene: 8. The CDR3 is made up of 16 amino acids. Germline V CDR1 and CDR2: SGHVS, FQNEAQ. The CDR3 here is CASSLHQGALNTEAFF. The DNA for the CDR3 is TGTGCCAGCAGCCTTCATCAGGGGGCCCTGAACACTGAAGCTTTCTTT.

This chain uses TRBV14 with TRBJ1-4, with 10 positions matching TRBD1. This CDR3 is built from 16 residues. V trimming: 4 bases; J trimming: 2 bases; junction bases outside the gene matches: 4. From germline, CDR1 is SGHDN and CDR2 FVKESK. In DNA form, the CDR3 reads TGTGCCAGCAGCCGGGGACAGGGGCGGACTAATGAAAAACTGTTTTTT. Its translation: CASSRGQGRTNEKLFF.

This chain uses TRBV19 with TRBJ2-5; D may be TRBD2 (7 bases). The CDR3 loop spans 16 amino acids. The germline CDR1 and CDR2 sequences are LNHDA and SQIVND (reference sequence). V gave up 4 bases and J gave up 5 bases, with 20 bases separating them. CDR3 residues: CASSRGGRGEGETQYF. CDR3 in DNA: TGTGCCAGTAGTAGGGGGGGCCGAGGGGAAGGGGAGACCCAGTACTTC.

This clone was recorded a few times. V usage is TRBV6-5 and J usage is TRBJ2-5, with 7 bases identical to TRBD2. Germline V gene sequence: CDR1 MNHEY, CDR2 SVGAGI. The CDR3 is 15 residues long. J was trimmed by 5 bases and V by 6 bases; bases with no gene match: 12. In DNA, the CDR3 is TGTGCCAGCAGCCCTTCACGGGCGGGGGTGGAGACCCAGTACTTC. Translation: CASSPSRAGVETQYF.

This sequence joins TRBV6-5 and TRBJ2-1, with TRBD2 identical over 7 bases. Losses at the gene ends were 4 bases for V and 4 bases for J; bases not matched to a gene: 7. The CDR3 is 15 residues long. Germline V gene lookup returns CDR1 MNHEY and CDR2 SVGAGI. CDR3 sequence reads: CASSSAGLLYNEQFF. CDR3 in DNA: TGTGCCAGCAGTTCAGCGGGACTCTTATACAATGAGCAGTTCTTC.

The rearrangement links TRBV5-1 to TRBJ2-1, with TRBD1 identical over 7 bases. Looked up from germline, CDR1 is SGHRS and CDR2 is YFSETQ. The CDR3 covers 15 residues. J lost 4 bases, V lost 6 bases, and 10 bases had no gene match. The CDR3 nucleotides are TGCGCCAGCACCCTGACAGGGCTTGGTTACAATGAGCAGTTCTTC. This encodes CASTLTGLGYNEQFF.

The chain has TRBV7-9 and TRBJ2-1; D might be TRBD1 or TRBD2, each matching 5 bases. The CDR3 contains 14 residues. Germline V lookup: CDR1 SEHNR, CDR2 FQNEAQ (reference sequence). Trimming cost V 0 bases and J 5 bases, with 8 bases left between them. CDR3 sequence: CASSLAGTDNEQFF. The CDR3, as DNA: TGTGCCAGCAGCTTAGCCGGGACGGACAATGAGCAGTTCTTC.

The chain has TRBV15 and TRBJ1-4; D gene unclear. Germline loops: CDR1 LNHNV, CDR2 YYDKDF (reference sequence). V gave up 1 base and J gave up 0 bases, with 6 bases separating them. This CDR3 comprises 15 residues. The CDR3, as DNA: TGTGCCACCAGCAGAGGAAAAACAACTAATGAAAAACTGTTTTTT. Encoded protein: CATSRGKTTNEKLFF.

This chain joins TRBV2 and TRBJ1-6; weak D call: TRBD1 (5 bases). This CDR3 has 13 amino acids. Germline assignment: CDR1 SNHLY and CDR2 FYNNEI. Deletions cut 4 bases from V and 7 bases from J, with 8 bases between. CDR3 region: CASSAGRNSPLHF. The CDR3 region has the DNA TGTGCCAGCAGTGCAGGGCGGAATTCACCCCTCCACTTT.

The chain employs TRBV7-9 and TRBJ2-2; D call uncertain. CDR1 and CDR2 from the germline V gene are SEHNR and FQNEAQ (reference sequence). Deletions cut 5 bases from V and 4 bases from J, with 11 bases between. The CDR3 runs to 14 residues. CDR3 protein: CASSVEVGTGELFF. In nucleotides, the CDR3 is TGTGCCAGCAGCGTTGAGGTGGGCACCGGGGAGCTGTTTTTT.

This clone was counted a few times. The chain uses TRBV4-2 and TRBJ2-2; 13 nucleotides align to TRBD2. This CDR3 is built from 17 residues. The V segment lost 7 bases and the J segment 3 bases; nucleotides outside the gene matches: 8. Germline CDR1 is LGHNA and CDR2 is YNFKEQ. The DNA of the CDR3 is TGTGCCAGCACCGAGGGGGGACTAGCGGGGTACACCGGGGAGCTGTTTTTT. Amino acid sequence: CASTEGGLAGYTGELFF.

This clone was found a few times. The chain has TRBV11-3 and TRBJ2-3, with TRBD1 matching over 9 bases. There are 14 residues in the CDR3. Germline assignment: CDR1 SGHNT and CDR2 YENEEA. J gave up 5 bases and V 5 bases, and 5 bases lay outside the gene matches. CDR3 region: CASSRTGVQDTQYF. The DNA for the CDR3 is TGTGCCAGCAGCCGGACAGGGGTACAAGATACGCAGTATTTT.

V is TRBV4-1 and J is TRBJ2-3; TRBD1 aligns across 9 bases. There are 18 residues in the CDR3. The V gene end was trimmed by 5 bases and the J gene end by 0 bases; junction bases not matched to a gene: 12. The germline CDR1 and CDR2 sequences are MGHRA and YSYEKL. Here the CDR3 reads CASSSRPLGQGSTDTQYF. The CDR3, as DNA: TGCGCCAGCAGCTCCCGCCCCCTGGGACAGGGTAGCACAGATACGCAGTATTTT.